The next 20 T cell receptor beta chains were all read from a single sample in a study of cytotoxic CD8 clonotypes in ibrutinib-treated CLL. Measured with immunoSEQ multiplex PCR; TCRdb has only the in-frame clones, and not every one. The sample shows a few hundred thousand clones, around four fifths of them seen only once. This sample comprised PBMCs, obtained before ibrutinib treatment. Receptors originate from a human donor with chronic lymphocytic leukemia.

This clone was detected a few times. The chain joins TRBV9 to TRBJ2-3; 9 bases line up with TRBD2. V was clipped by 0 bases and J by 4 bases; unmatched bases: 6. CDR3 length equals 16 residues. Germline V gene sequence: CDR1 SGDLS, CDR2 YYNGEE. The CDR3 reads CASSVVGSGSADTQYF. As DNA, the CDR3 is TGTGCCAGCAGCGTAGTAGGTAGCGGGAGTGCAGATACGCAGTATTTT.

The chain joins TRBV19 to TRBJ2-7; possibly TRBD1 or TRBD2 for D (5 bases each). Trimming took 6 bases from V and 0 from J, leaving 15 bases between them. Germline assignment: CDR1 LNHDA and CDR2 SQIVND (reference sequence). This CDR3 is 15 amino acids long. The CDR3 loop is CASSQWGISSYEQYF. DNA of the CDR3: TGTGCCAGTAGCCAATGGGGGATTTCCTCCTACGAGCAGTACTTC.

The rearrangement links TRBV9 to TRBJ2-3, with D tentatively TRBD2 (5 bases). This CDR3 spans 16 amino acids. CDR1 and CDR2 from the germline V gene are SGDLS and YYNGEE. Trimming left V 0 bases short and J 1 base short, with 12 bases between. CDR3 region: CASSVGGGSGTDTQYF. The CDR3 DNA reads TGTGCCAGCAGCGTAGGGGGTGGGAGTGGCACAGATACGCAGTATTTT. Together with reference TRBV9 and TRBJ2-3, the CDR3 gives the full variable domain: DSGVTQTPKHLITATGQRVTLRCSPRSGDLSVYWYQQSLDQGLQFLIQYYNGEERAKGNILERFSAQQFPDLHSELNLSSLELGDSALYFCASSVGGGSGTDTQYFGPGTRLTVL.

The rearrangement uses TRBV9 and TRBJ2-2; D gene uncertain. Trimming cost V 7 bases and J 7 bases, with 8 bases left between them. The germline V gene has CDR1 SGDLS and CDR2 YYNGEE. This CDR3 region has 11 residues. CDR3 nucleotides: TGTGCCAGCGAGTCGCGCGGGGAGCTGTTTTTT. Translation gives CASESRGELFF.

The CDR3 DNA sequence: TGCGCCAGCAGCTTGTCCCCAACGGCTCTGGGTGAGCAGTTCTTC. As protein: CASSLSPTALGEQFF. This chain joins TRBV5-1 and TRBJ2-1; D remains unclear. The CDR3 totals 15 residues. Germline CDR1 and CDR2: SGHRS and YFSETQ. Trimming removed 1 base at V and 9 bases at J, with 17 bases between.

This clone was detected only once. The genes are TRBV4-3 and TRBJ2-2; tentatively, D is TRBD2 (5 bases). This CDR3 is built from 17 residues. V was pared by 1 base and J by 7 bases, with 19 bases between. In germline, CDR1 is LGHNA, CDR2 YSLEER. The CDR3 loop reads CASSQVFLADAVGELFF. The CDR3 DNA sequence: TGCGCCAGCAGCCAAGTTTTTCTAGCCGATGCGGTCGGGGAGCTGTTTTTT.

The DNA of the CDR3 is TGTGCCAGCAGCTTGGCGGTGGGGGGGTTCGCAGATACGCAGTATTTT. Amino acid sequence: CASSLAVGGFADTQYF. J is TRBJ2-3 and V is TRBV11-2, with TRBD2 matching over 7 bases. V shed 3 bases and J 4 bases; nucleotides not matched to a gene: 10. CDR1 and CDR2 from the germline V gene are SGHAT and FQNNGV. The length of the CDR3 is 16 residues. Looking up the rest from reference TRBV11-2 and TRBJ2-3 gives the full variable domain: EAGVAQSPRYKIIEKRQSVAFWCNPISGHATLYWYQQILGQGPKLLIQFQNNGVVDDSQLPKDRFSAERLKGVDSTLKIQPAKLEDSAVYLCASSLAVGGFADTQYFGPGTRLTVL.

The V and J genes are TRBV2 and TRBJ2-1, with D uncertain. V dropped 4 bases and J dropped 4 bases, with 8 bases sitting between them. Germline CDR1 SNHLY, CDR2 FYNNEI. CDR3 size: 13 residues. The CDR3 DNA is TGTGCCAGCAGTGGGACGCGGTACAATGAGCAGTTCTTC. Its translation: CASSGTRYNEQFF.

V gene TRBV12-5 combines with J gene TRBJ2-7; D possibly corresponds to TRBD1 (6 bases). Germline V gives CDR1 LGHNT, CDR2 FRNRAP. This CDR3 has 14 amino acids. Trimming took off 7 bases at V and 4 bases at J, with 17 bases between the two ends. CDR3 protein: CASASQDRLYEQYF. The CDR3 DNA sequence: TGTGCTAGTGCCTCTCAAGACAGGCTTTACGAGCAGTACTTC.

This chain connects TRBV6-5 to TRBJ1-1, with D unclear. Trimming stripped 8 bases from V and 0 bases from J, with 13 bases between. The CDR3 consists of 14 residues. Germline CDR1 and CDR2: MNHEY and SVGAGI. CDR3: CASAYRLMNTEAFF. The CDR3 DNA reads TGTGCCAGCGCGTACAGACTCATGAACACTGAAGCTTTCTTT.

The chain joins TRBV7-2 to TRBJ2-5; a possible D gene is TRBD1 (5 bases). V dropped 5 bases and J dropped 5 bases, with 15 bases sitting between them. In germline, CDR1 is SGHTA, CDR2 FQGNSA. The CDR3 is 14 residues long. This CDR3 is CASSPTRVGETQYF. The CDR3 coding sequence is TGTGCCAGCAGCCCTACCAGGGTTGGGGAGACCCAGTACTTC.

In nucleotides, the CDR3 is TGTGCCAGCAGTGTAAACAGGGTATCTGGAAACACCATATATTTT. Translating it yields CASSVNRVSGNTIYF. The V gene is TRBV27, the J gene TRBJ1-3; D perhaps matches TRBD1 (6 bases). Trimming pared 5 bases from V and 1 base from J, leaving 12 bases between. The germline V gene encodes CDR1 MNHEY and CDR2 SMNVEV (reference sequence). The CDR3 loop spans 15 amino acids.

This clone was observed a handful of times. The rearrangement uses TRBV18 and TRBJ1-5; D is ambiguous. Germline CDR1 reads KGHSH; CDR2 reads LQKENI. The V and J ends lost 2 bases and 2 bases respectively, with 7 bases between them. This CDR3 comprises 14 residues. CDR3 residues: CASSPRGGNQPQHF. CDR3 in DNA: TGTGCCAGCTCACCAAGAGGCGGCAATCAGCCCCAGCATTTT.

This clone was seen only a few times. The gene calls are TRBV2 and TRBJ1-2; 8 bases are shared with TRBD1. In germline, CDR1 is SNHLY, CDR2 FYNNEI. The V segment lost 2 bases and the J segment 4 bases; nucleotides outside the gene matches: 9. The CDR3 loop spans 16 amino acids. The CDR3 here is CASSEIQGAAIYGYTF. The CDR3 nucleotides are TGTGCCAGCAGTGAAATCCAGGGGGCGGCTATCTATGGCTACACCTTC. Looking up the rest from reference TRBV2 and TRBJ1-2 gives the full variable domain: EPEVTQTPSHQVTQMGQEVILRCVPISNHLYFYWYRQILGQKVEFLVSFYNNEISEKSEIFDDQFSVERPDGSNFTLKIRSTKLEDSAMYFCASSEIQGAAIYGYTFGSGTRLTVV.

This clone occurred a few times. CDR3 DNA: TGTGCCAGCAGCGGCAGCGGGAGGCAGGGCAATGAGCAGTTCTTC. This translates into CASSGSGRQGNEQFF. The rearrangement uses TRBV7-2 and TRBJ2-1; 9 positions agree with TRBD2. The V gene end was trimmed by 5 bases and the J gene end by 6 bases; junction bases not matched to a gene: 8. The CDR3 has 15 amino acids. Germline V gene sequence: CDR1 SGHTA, CDR2 FQGNSA.

The rearrangement uses TRBV10-3 and TRBJ2-6; 9 nucleotides agree with TRBD1. The CDR3 is 17 residues long. Per germline, CDR1 ENHRY and CDR2 SYGVKD. The V gene end was trimmed by 2 bases and the J gene end by 1 base; junction bases not matched to a gene: 3. The CDR3 DNA is TGTGCCATCAGTGAGGCACAGGGGGCTTCTGGGGCCAACGTCCTGACTTTC. It is translated as CAISEAQGASGANVLTF.

V gene TRBV5-4 combines with J gene TRBJ2-1; TRBD2 matches at 9 bases. The CDR3 sequence is 16 residues long. V shed 4 bases, J shed 9 bases, and the junction held 14 bases outside the gene matches. CDR1 is SGHNT and CDR2 is YYREEE in the germline V gene (reference sequence). CDR3 sequence reads: CASSLGGSGRIGEQFF. The CDR3 nucleotides read TGTGCCAGCAGCCTCGGCGGTAGCGGGAGAATAGGTGAGCAGTTCTTC.

The chain combines TRBV18 with TRBJ1-2; 8 nucleotides align to TRBD1. CDR1 KGHSH and CDR2 LQKENI come from the germline V gene. The J segment lost 5 bases and the V segment lost 6 bases, leaving 2 bases of the junction unmatched. The CDR3 is 12 residues long. CDR3 nucleotide sequence: TGTGCCAGCTCCGACAGGGGATATGGCTACACCTTC. Protein: CASSDRGYGYTF.

The rearrangement uses TRBV18 and TRBJ2-7; possible D gene TRBD2, 5 bases. The CDR3 spans 15 residues. Germline loops: CDR1 KGHSH, CDR2 LQKENI. With 1 base removed from V and 2 bases from J, the gap between germline ends came to 12 bases. This CDR3 is CASSPRAGGTYEQYF. In DNA form, the CDR3 reads TGTGCCAGCTCACCACGGGCAGGAGGCACCTACGAGCAGTACTTC. The whole variable domain, remainder taken from reference TRBV18 and TRBJ2-7, is NAGVMQNPRHLVRRRGQEARLRCSPMKGHSHVYWYRQLPEEGLKFMVYLQKENIIDESGMPKERFSAEFPKEGPSILRIQQVVRGDSAAYFCASSPRAGGTYEQYFGPGTRLTVT.

This clone was detected a few times. V is TRBV5-4 and J is TRBJ1-2, with D tentatively TRBD1 (6 bases). Germline V lookup: CDR1 SGHNT, CDR2 YYREEE (reference sequence). Trimming pared 2 bases from V and 0 bases from J, leaving 8 bases between. The CDR3 has 14 amino acids. CDR3 bases: TGTGCCAGCAGCTTAGGGGGAGCTAACTATGGCTACACCTTC. Translating gives CASSLGGANYGYTF.